The next 20 T cell receptor beta chains were all read from a single sample in a study of CXCR3-negative and CXCR3-positive naive CD8 T cells. Libraries of TRB cDNA were made by 5' RACE and carried UMIs. TCRdb re-called the 5' RACE reads and gives one entry per CDR3 protein, without DNA. With tens of thousands of distinct CDR3 sequences in the sample, the ten largest clones hold 1.5%. Sample: naive CXCR3- CD8+ T cells from blood. Noted subset: CD45RO-CCR7+CD27+CD95- naive CD8+ T cells lacking CXCR3 (TNR3-). These receptors were obtained from a human donor in good health. Some clones in this sample may be carry-over from other donors' samples.

J is TRBJ2-7 and V is TRBV24-1; TCRdb selects TRBD1, and the lack of DNA leaves this call unchecked. The CDR3 runs to 14 residues. The germline V gene encodes CDR1 KGHDR and CDR2 SFDVKD. The CDR3 spells CATSDLLDSNEQYF.

The chain links TRBV5-1 to TRBJ1-1. CDR1 SGHRS and CDR2 YFSETQ come from the germline V gene. The CDR3 spans 13 residues. CDR3 loop: CASSLFQHTEAFF.

This chain connects TRBV7-6 to TRBJ2-7. This CDR3 contains 14 residues. The V gene's germline CDR1 is SGHVS and CDR2 FNYEAQ. This CDR3 reads CASSPTPGTYEQYF.

The V call is TRBV7-9, the J call TRBJ2-7; TCRdb outputs TRBD2, but without DNA this stays unchecked. Germline-derived CDR1 and CDR2 are SEHNR and FQNEAQ (reference sequence). The CDR3 length is 18 residues. The CDR3 loop is CASSLATDSSRDPYEQYF.

The chain has TRBV28 and TRBJ1-2. This CDR3 spans 16 amino acids. Germline V gives CDR1 MDHEN, CDR2 SYDVKM. The CDR3 sequence: CASRTVGTALLDGYTF.

The chain has TRBV20-1 and TRBJ2-3. From germline, CDR1 is DFQATT and CDR2 SNEGSKA (reference sequence). The CDR3 sequence is 13 residues long. CDR3 region: CSARELLKDTQYF.

The V and J genes are TRBV29-1 and TRBJ2-1; TCRdb indicates TRBD1, and absent DNA this call remains unverified. Looked up from germline, CDR1 is SQVTM and CDR2 is ANQGSEA. This CDR3 is built from 14 residues. The CDR3 is CSVAGGSTYNEQFF.

The chain joins TRBV7-2 to TRBJ2-7; TCRdb's D call, TRBD1, is unchecked because there is no DNA. Per the germline V gene, CDR1 is SGHTA and CDR2 is FQGNSA. The CDR3 contains 15 residues. This CDR3 reads CASSRYTGQLYEQYF.

The chain has TRBV20-1 and TRBJ2-1; no DNA is available, so the TRBD1 call from TCRdb remains unchecked. Germline CDR1 DFQATT, CDR2 SNEGSKA (reference sequence). The CDR3 consists of 14 residues. CDR3 sequence reads: CSASEPREANEQFF.

The chain links TRBV5-6 to TRBJ2-7. CDR3 length: 13 amino acids. CDR1 SGHDT and CDR2 YYEEEE come from the germline V gene. The CDR3 region is CASSLWLSYEQYF.

CDR3 amino acids: CASSFIPGSQTQYF. The gene calls are TRBV28 and TRBJ2-5; no DNA is available, so the TRBD1 call from TCRdb remains unchecked. Germline V gene sequence: CDR1 MDHEN, CDR2 SYDVKM. The CDR3 has 14 amino acids.

The rearrangement joins TRBV4-3 to TRBJ1-6; TCRdb's assignment of TRBD1 cannot be checked, as there is no DNA. Germline V gene sequence: CDR1 LGHNA, CDR2 YSLEER. The CDR3 consists of 17 residues. CDR3 region: CASSQDRVSSYNSPLHF.

V and J are TRBV4-2 and TRBJ1-1; TCRdb names TRBD1, which stays unverified in the absence of DNA. The CDR3 has 16 residues. Per germline, CDR1 LGHNA and CDR2 YNFKEQ. CDR3 residues: CASSQAGTGQNTEAFF.

The rearrangement joins TRBV4-3 to TRBJ2-3; the TCRdb D gene call, TRBD1, has no DNA to confirm it. Germline loops: CDR1 LGHNA, CDR2 YSLEER. This CDR3 is 13 amino acids long. CDR3 loop: CASSPQGADTQYF.

The chain is built from TRBV29-1 and TRBJ2-2; the D call of TRBD1 rests on TCRdb alone, since no DNA is present to check it. This CDR3 is built from 14 residues. CDR1 and CDR2 from the germline V gene are SQVTM and ANQGSEA. The CDR3 spells CSVLLTDSGGELFF.

This rearrangement joins TRBV7-9 to TRBJ2-1. Germline CDR1 SEHNR, CDR2 FQNEAQ (reference sequence). There are 14 residues in the CDR3. CDR3 loop: CASSLEFSYNEQFF. Looking up the rest from reference TRBV7-9 and TRBJ2-1 gives the full variable domain: DTGVSQNPRHKITKRGQNVTFRCDPISEHNRLYWYRQTLGQGPEFLTYFQNEAQLEKSRLLSDRFSAERPKGSFSTLEIQRTEQGDSAMYLCASSLEFSYNEQFFGPGTRLTVL.

The J gene is TRBJ1-1, the V gene TRBV6-6. Germline V lookup: CDR1 MNHNY, CDR2 SVGAGI (reference sequence). The CDR3 is 12 residues long. CDR3 sequence reads: CASSYGGGEAFF.

This chain joins TRBV15 and TRBJ2-1; TCRdb indicates TRBD1, and absent DNA this call remains unverified. Germline CDR1 is LNHNV and CDR2 is YYDKDF (reference sequence). This CDR3 contains 15 residues. This chain's CDR3 is CATSREGVGYNEQFF.

V usage is TRBV28 and J usage is TRBJ2-2; TCRdb's D call of TRBD1 is untestable without DNA. The CDR3 is 16 residues long. Germline V CDR1 and CDR2: MDHEN, SYDVKM. Here the CDR3 reads CASSSRTGGVTGELFF.

The chain links TRBV10-3 to TRBJ2-1; TCRdb reports TRBD2, a call that lacks DNA to check it against. CDR3 size: 12 residues. Germline V CDR1 and CDR2: ENHRY, SYGVKD. This CDR3 is CAISEGHNEQFF.